This TCR beta chain was sequenced for a study of regulatory T cells in long-lasting Graves disease. The time point is: newly diagnosed GD, antithyroid drugs for less than 3 months. PBMC-extracted RNA yielded the TCR library. This clonotype was seen many times. Library construction for TCR beta used iRepertoire HTBI primers and Arm-PCR of CDR3 regions. Each CDR3 protein is one row after TCRdb ran MiXCR on the multiplex PCR reads. There are 450,000 to 650,000 distinct CDR3 sequences in the sample; about 15% occur only once, and 20% to 25% lies in the top ten. CDR3 length equals 12 residues. The germline V gene encodes CDR1 LGHDT and CDR2 YNNKEL (reference sequence). With 0 bases removed from V and 8 bases from J, the gap between germline ends came to 8 bases. These data also featured in a second study, about T cells in Graves' hyperthyroidism and ophthalmopathy.

The sample in question was peripheral blood mononuclear cells (PBMCs), obtained at new diagnosis, from a patient treated with antithyroid drugs. The chain uses TRBV3-1 and TRBJ2-7, with D unclear. This clonotype originated in a woman aged 35-65 years with Graves disease. As DNA, the CDR3 is TGTGCCAGCAGCCAAGATCTACACCAGCAGTACTTC. It translates to CASSQDLHQQYF.